The next 4 T cell receptor beta chains were all read from a single sample in a study of T cell changes during pregnancy in multiple sclerosis (dated by TCRdb to the late 2010s). The library was generated by the immunoSEQ multiplex PCR assay. As stored in TCRdb, this immuneACCESS dataset retains in-frame rearrangements with V and J assigned. A fraction of the clones does not appear; measured against another copy, unresolved V genes explain less than half of the discrepancy, and the remainder lacks a known reason. In all, the sample holds about 40,000 clones, and about 85% of those were seen once. 0.9% of the sample rests with the top ten. The sequenced sample was CD4+ T cells from peripheral blood mononuclear cells, obtained after pregnancy. The receptors here all came from a female donor with multiple sclerosis, enrolled in a pregnancy study.

The chain has TRBV6-1 and TRBJ1-3, with TRBD1 identical over 10 bases. The CDR3 runs to 15 residues. Per germline, CDR1 MNHNS and CDR2 SASEGT. Trimming took 5 bases from V and 5 from J; bases not matched to a gene: 6. The CDR3 protein is CASSRRDRGRNTIYF. CDR3 bases: TGTGCCAGCAGTCGCCGGGACAGGGGTAGAAACACCATATATTTT.

The V and J genes are TRBV7-5 and TRBJ1-2; no check of the table's D call, TRBD1, against the DNA was made. TRBV7-5 is given as a pseudogene. The CDR3 has 17 amino acids. CDR3 nucleotides: TGTGCCAGAAGCTGCTGGACAGGGAAGGGCCCTAACTATGGCTACACCTTC. Amino acids: CARSCWTGKGPNYGYTF.

The chain recombines TRBV9 with TRBJ1-1; 7 bases line up with TRBD1. Germline trimming cut 3 bases from V and 3 bases from J; bases unmatched to any gene: 5. In germline, CDR1 is SGDLS, CDR2 YYNGEE. The CDR3 contains 14 residues. This CDR3 reads CASSARGADTEAFF. CDR3 bases: TGTGCCAGCAGCGCCAGGGGGGCCGACACTGAAGCTTTCTTT.

About this clone: At one boundary the junction diverges from the germline segment, which might be a read error. The rearrangement joins TRBV7-2 to TRBJ2-4; TRBD2 agrees at 7 bases. The germline V gene encodes CDR1 SGHTA and CDR2 FQGNSA. The CDR3 length is 17 residues. The CDR3 region is CATSLQSLAVAKNIQYF. Here the CDR3 DNA reads TGTGCCACCAGCTTACAGAGTCTAGCGGTAGCCAAAAACATTCAGTACTTC. The entire variable domain, with the rest obtained from reference TRBV7-2 and TRBJ2-4, is as follows: GAGVSQSPSNKVTEKGKDVELRCDPISGHTALYWYRQSLGQGLEFLIYFQGNSAPDKSGLPSDRFSAERTGGSVSTLTIQRTQQEDSAVYLCATSLQSLAVAKNIQYFGAGTRLSVL.